Detailed here is one T cell receptor beta chain. This sample stems from a study of blood T cell repertoires in COVID-19. Per the germline V gene, CDR1 is LGHDT and CDR2 is YNNKEL (reference sequence). The CDR3 runs to 12 residues. V was pared by 4 bases and J by 8 bases, with 11 bases between. TCRdb's copy holds only in-frame clones and misses some; the assay was immunoSEQ multiplex PCR. The sample consists of under 80,000 clones, around 73% of them appearing once. The sequence derives from a man older than 75 with active or convalescent COVID-19. The rearrangement uses TRBV3-1 (or the pseudogene TRBV3-2) and TRBJ1-1; D might be TRBD1 (6 bases). Sequencing was done on a sample of peripheral blood. The CDR3 DNA sequence: TGTGCCAGCAGCCTAAACGACAGGGAAGCTTTCTTT. It is translated as CASSLNDREAFF.